This T cell receptor beta chain was identified in a study of neurological immune-mediated disorders. The authors made cDNA by 5'RACE with 10-nucleotide random UMIs. TCRdb reprocessed the 5' RACE reads with MiXCR, giving one entry per CDR3 protein. Found here are about 35,000 distinct CDR3 sequences, 3% to 4% of them singletons; the top ten hold under 2.5%. CDR1 and CDR2 from the germline V gene are SGDLS and YYNGEE. Trimming removed 3 bases from V and 0 bases from J, with 15 bases in between. This CDR3 spans 17 amino acids. The sequencing sample was made of PBMCs. The chain is built from TRBV9 and TRBJ1-4; possible D gene TRBD1, 6 bases. The sequence was obtained from a man aged 30 to 39 with multiple sclerosis. The CDR3: CASSEEGGVATNEKLFF. CDR3 in DNA: TGTGCCAGCAGCGAAGAGGGGGGCGTTGCAACTAATGAAAAACTGTTTTTT.